Included here is one T cell receptor beta chain sequence, with context. Its target is not known. Reanalyzing the 5' RACE reads, TCRdb keeps one entry per CDR3 protein, without DNA. Its table lists some 400,000 distinct CDR3 sequences. This record belongs to a study of monozygotic twins with inflammatory bowel disease. The CDR3 runs 17 residues. Germline V gives CDR1 SEHNR, CDR2 FQNEAQ (reference sequence). Study results and caveats: Healthy co-twins exceeded IBD patients in TCRbeta diversity as measured by inverse Simpson. Compared with healthy twins, IBD patients shared fewer clonotypes with others, especially with disease activity.

The rearrangement uses TRBV7-9 and TRBJ1-1; TCRdb's assignment of TRBD1 cannot be checked, as there is no DNA. The sequenced sample was blood. The clonotype comes from a human donor with ulcerative colitis or Crohn's disease, or a healthy co-twin of an affected twin (not recorded which). CDR3 residues: CASSFRGGPAPNTEAFF.